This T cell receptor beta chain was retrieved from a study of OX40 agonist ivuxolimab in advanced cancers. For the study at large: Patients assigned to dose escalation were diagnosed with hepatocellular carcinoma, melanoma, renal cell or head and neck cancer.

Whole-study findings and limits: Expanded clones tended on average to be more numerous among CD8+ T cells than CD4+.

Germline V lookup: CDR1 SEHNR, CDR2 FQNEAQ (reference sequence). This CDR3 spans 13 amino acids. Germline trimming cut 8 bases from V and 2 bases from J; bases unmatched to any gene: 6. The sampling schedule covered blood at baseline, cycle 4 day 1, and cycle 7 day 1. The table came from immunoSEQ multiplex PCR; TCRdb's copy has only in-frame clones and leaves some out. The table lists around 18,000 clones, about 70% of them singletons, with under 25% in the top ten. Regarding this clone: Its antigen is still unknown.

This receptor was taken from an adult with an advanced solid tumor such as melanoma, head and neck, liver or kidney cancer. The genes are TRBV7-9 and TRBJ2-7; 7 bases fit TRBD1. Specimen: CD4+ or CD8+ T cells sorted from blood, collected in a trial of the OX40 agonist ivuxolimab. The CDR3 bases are TGTGCCAGCCAGGGGGTAAACACCTACGAGCAGTACTTC. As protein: CASQGVNTYEQYF.